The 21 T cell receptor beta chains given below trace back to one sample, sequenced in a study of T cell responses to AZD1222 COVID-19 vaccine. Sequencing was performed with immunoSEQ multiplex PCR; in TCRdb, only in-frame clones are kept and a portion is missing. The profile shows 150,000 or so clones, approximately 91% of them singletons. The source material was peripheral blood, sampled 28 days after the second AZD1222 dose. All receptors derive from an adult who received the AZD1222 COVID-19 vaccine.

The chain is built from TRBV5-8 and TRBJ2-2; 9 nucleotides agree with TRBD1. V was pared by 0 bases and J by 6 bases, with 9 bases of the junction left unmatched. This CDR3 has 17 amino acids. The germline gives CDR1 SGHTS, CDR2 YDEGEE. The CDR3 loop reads CASSLATGTGYSGELFF. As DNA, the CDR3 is TGTGCCAGCAGCTTGGCTACCGGGACAGGGTATTCCGGGGAGCTGTTTTTT.

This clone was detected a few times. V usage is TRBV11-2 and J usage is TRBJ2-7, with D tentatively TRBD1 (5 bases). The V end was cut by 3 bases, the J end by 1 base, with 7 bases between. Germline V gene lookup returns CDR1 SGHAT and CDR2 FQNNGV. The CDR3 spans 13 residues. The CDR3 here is CASSFRDSYEQYF. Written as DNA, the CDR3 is TGTGCCAGCAGCTTCAGGGATTCCTACGAGCAGTACTTC.

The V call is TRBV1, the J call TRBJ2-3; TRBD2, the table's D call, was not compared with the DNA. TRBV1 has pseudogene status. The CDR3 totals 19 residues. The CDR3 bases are TGCACCAGCAGCCAAGATGCGCCCGGTCCGGGTTCTGACACAGATACGCAGTATTTT. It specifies CTSSQDAPGPGSDTDTQYF.

CDR3 region: CASSTGQGFLIGNTIYF. CDR3 bases: TGTGCCAGCAGCACCGGACAGGGCTTTTTGATAGGAAACACCATATATTTT. The rearrangement joins TRBV7-8 to TRBJ1-3; 8 positions agree with TRBD1. The CDR3 contains 17 residues. Germline loops: CDR1 SGHVS, CDR2 FQNEAQ. V was pared by 5 bases and J by 4 bases, with 13 bases of the junction left unmatched.

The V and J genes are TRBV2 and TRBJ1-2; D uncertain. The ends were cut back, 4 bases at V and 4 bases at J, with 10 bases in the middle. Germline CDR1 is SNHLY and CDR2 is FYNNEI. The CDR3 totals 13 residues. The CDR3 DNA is TGTGCCAGCAGTGGGGCAGAAAGCTATGGCTACACCTTC. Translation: CASSGAESYGYTF.

In nucleotides, the CDR3 is TGTGCCAGCAGCCAAGGGATTAGCGGGGGGGCCGGCACCGGGGAGCTGTTTTTT. Amino acids: CASSQGISGGAGTGELFF. V usage is TRBV3-1 (or the pseudogene TRBV3-2) and J usage is TRBJ2-2, with 11 nucleotides matching TRBD2. The CDR3 spans 18 residues. The V segment lost 1 base and the J segment 4 bases; nucleotides outside the gene matches: 8. CDR1 and CDR2 (germline): LGHDT, YNNKEL (reference sequence).

This CDR3 reads CASSVADRASSSIYGYTF. For the CDR3, the DNA is TGTGCCAGCAGCGTAGCAGACAGGGCTTCGAGTTCGATCTATGGCTACACCTTC. The chain employs TRBV9 and TRBJ1-2; 7 bases are shared with TRBD1. This CDR3 spans 18 amino acids. Losses at the gene ends were 0 bases for V and 4 bases for J; bases not matched to a gene: 15. Germline-derived CDR1 and CDR2 are SGDLS and YYNGEE.

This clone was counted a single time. CDR3 in amino acids: CASRGTGGNYGYTF. The CDR3 bases are TGTGCCAGCAGGGGAACCGGGGGTAACTATGGCTACACCTTC. The chain is built from TRBV5-5 and TRBJ1-2; TRBD1 might be the D (5 bases). V lost 5 bases to trimming and J lost 1 base, with 12 bases between them. Germline-derived CDR1 and CDR2 are SGHKS and YYEKEE (reference sequence). CDR3 length: 14 amino acids.

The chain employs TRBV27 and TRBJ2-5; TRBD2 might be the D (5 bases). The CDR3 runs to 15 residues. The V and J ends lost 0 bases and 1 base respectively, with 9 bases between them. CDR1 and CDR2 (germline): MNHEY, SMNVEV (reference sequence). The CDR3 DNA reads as TGTGCCAGCAGTTTATCGGGCGGGTTCCAAGAGACCCAGTACTTC. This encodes CASSLSGGFQETQYF.

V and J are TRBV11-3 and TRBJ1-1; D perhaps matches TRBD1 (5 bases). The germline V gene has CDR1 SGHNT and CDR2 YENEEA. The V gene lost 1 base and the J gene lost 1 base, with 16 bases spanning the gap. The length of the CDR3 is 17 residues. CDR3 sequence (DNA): TGTGCCAGCAGCTTAGTGCGGCCAGGGCGGACGAACACTGAAGCTTTCTTT. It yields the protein CASSLVRPGRTNTEAFF.

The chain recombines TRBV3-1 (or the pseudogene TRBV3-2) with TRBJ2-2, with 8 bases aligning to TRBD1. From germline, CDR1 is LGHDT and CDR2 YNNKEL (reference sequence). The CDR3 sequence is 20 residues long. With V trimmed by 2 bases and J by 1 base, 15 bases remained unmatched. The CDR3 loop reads CASSQRQIRDRSRNTGELFF. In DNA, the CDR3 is TGTGCCAGCAGCCAACGACAAATTAGGGACAGGTCGAGGAACACCGGGGAGCTGTTTTTT.

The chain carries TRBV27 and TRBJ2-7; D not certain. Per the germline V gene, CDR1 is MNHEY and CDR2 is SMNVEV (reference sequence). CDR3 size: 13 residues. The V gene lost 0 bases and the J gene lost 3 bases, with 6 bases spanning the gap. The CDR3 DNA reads TGTGCCAGCAGTTTATCGGGCTACTACGAGCAGTACTTC. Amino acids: CASSLSGYYEQYF.

The CDR3 here is CATSEHYNEQFF. CDR3 nucleotide sequence: TGTGCCACCAGTGAGCATTACAATGAGCAGTTCTTC. The rearrangement links TRBV24-1 to TRBJ2-1; no clear D. Germline V lookup: CDR1 KGHDR, CDR2 SFDVKD. The CDR3 has 12 amino acids. Trimming took 4 bases from V and 4 from J, leaving 4 bases between them.

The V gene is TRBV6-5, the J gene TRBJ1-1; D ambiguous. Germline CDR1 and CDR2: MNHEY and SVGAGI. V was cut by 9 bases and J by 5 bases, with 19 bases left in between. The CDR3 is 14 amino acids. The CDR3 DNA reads TGTGCCAGTTGTTCCCGGACGGGTTGGACTGAAGCTTTCTTT. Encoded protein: CASCSRTGWTEAFF.

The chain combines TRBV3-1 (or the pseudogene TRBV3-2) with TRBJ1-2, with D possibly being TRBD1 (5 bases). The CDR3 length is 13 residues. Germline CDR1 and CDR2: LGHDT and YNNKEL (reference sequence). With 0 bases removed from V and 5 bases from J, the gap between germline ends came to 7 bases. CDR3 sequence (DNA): TGTGCCAGCAGCCAAGAACAGGTTTATGGCTACACCTTC. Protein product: CASSQEQVYGYTF.

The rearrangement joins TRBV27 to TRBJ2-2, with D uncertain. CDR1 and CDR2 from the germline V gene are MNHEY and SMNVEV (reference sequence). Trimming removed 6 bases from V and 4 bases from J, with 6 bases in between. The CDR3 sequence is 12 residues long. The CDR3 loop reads CASREFTGELFF. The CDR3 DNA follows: TGTGCCAGCAGAGAATTCACCGGGGAGCTGTTTTTT.

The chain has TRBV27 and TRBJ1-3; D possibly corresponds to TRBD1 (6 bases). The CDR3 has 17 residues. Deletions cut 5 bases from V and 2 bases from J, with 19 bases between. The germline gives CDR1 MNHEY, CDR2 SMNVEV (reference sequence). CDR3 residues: CASSPSAGARAGNTIYF. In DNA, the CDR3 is TGTGCCAGCAGTCCTTCTGCGGGGGCGCGCGCTGGAAACACCATATATTTT.

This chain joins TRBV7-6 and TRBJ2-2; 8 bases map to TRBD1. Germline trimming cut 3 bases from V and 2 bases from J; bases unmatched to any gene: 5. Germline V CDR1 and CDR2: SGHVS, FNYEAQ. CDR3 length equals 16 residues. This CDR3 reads CASSFLTGANTGELFF. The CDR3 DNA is TGTGCCAGCAGCTTCCTGACAGGGGCTAACACCGGGGAGCTGTTTTTT.

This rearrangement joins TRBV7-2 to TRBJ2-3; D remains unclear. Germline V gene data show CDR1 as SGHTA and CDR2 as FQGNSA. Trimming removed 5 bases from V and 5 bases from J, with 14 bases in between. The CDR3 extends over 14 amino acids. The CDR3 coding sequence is TGTGCCAGCAGCCCTCGCATGGCTAGAGATACGCAGTATTTT. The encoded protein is CASSPRMARDTQYF.

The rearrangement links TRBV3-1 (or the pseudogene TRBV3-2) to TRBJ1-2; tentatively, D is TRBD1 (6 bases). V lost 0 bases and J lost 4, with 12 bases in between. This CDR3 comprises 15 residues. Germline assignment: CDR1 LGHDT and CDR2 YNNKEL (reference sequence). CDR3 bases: TGTGCCAGCAGCCAAGACGTAGGACAGCCCTATGGCTACACCTTC. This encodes CASSQDVGQPYGYTF.

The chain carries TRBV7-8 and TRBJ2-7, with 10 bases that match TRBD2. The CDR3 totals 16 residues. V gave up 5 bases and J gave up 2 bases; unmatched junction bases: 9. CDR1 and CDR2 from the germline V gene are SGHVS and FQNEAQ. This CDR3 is CASSPSGLAMTYEQYF. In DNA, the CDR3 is TGTGCCAGCAGCCCGTCGGGACTAGCGATGACCTACGAGCAGTACTTC.